The 27 T cell receptor beta chains listed next were all sequenced from one sample in a study of T cell clonality in common variable immunodeficiency. Findings of the study overall: Fewer deletions and N-nucleotide insertions were reportedly seen in common variable immunodeficiency TCR beta sequences.

Their antigen targets remain unknown. Sequencing was performed with immunoSEQ multiplex PCR; in TCRdb, only in-frame clones are kept and a portion is missing. There are tens of thousands of clones in the sample, none observed a single time. The sequencing sample was made of peripheral blood mononuclear cells. Every receptor here comes from a human donor with common variable immunodeficiency.

In its sample, this clone was seen a few times. The CDR3 extends 3 residues past the end of the read, so its final part is completed from the germline J gene. The chain joins TRBV5-1 to TRBJ2-1; 9 nucleotides line up with TRBD1. The trim removed 6 bases at V and 0 bases at J, leaving 7 bases unmatched. Germline V gene data show CDR1 as SGHRS and CDR2 as YFSETQ. CDR3 size: 16 residues. CDR3 DNA, as far as it was read: TGCGCCAGCAAAGGGGGACAGGGTAGCTCCTACAATGAG. Translating gives CASKGGQGSSYNE. From start to end, the CDR3 is CASKGGQGSSYNEQFF. The full variable domain, its missing parts supplied by reference TRBV5-1 and TRBJ2-1, is KAGVTQTPRYLIKTRGQQVTLSCSPISGHRSVSWYQQTPGQGLQFLFEYFSETQRNKGNFPGRFSGRQFSNSRSEMNVSTLELGDSALYLCASKGGQGSSYNEQFFGPGTRLTVL.

Regarding this clone: The CDR3 end is not reached by the read, which stops 3 residues before it; the germline J gene fills it in. The chain joins TRBV6-4 to TRBJ1-6, with 9 bases identical to TRBD1. This CDR3 comprises 15 residues. Trimming cost V 6 bases and J 6 bases; bases outside gene matches: 6. Germline V gives CDR1 MRHNA, CDR2 SNTAGT. The DNA read from the CDR3 is TGTGCCAGCAGCCCTACAGGGGGCGGTAATTCACCC. Translating it yields CASSPTGGGNSP. The full-length CDR3 reads as CASSPTGGGNSPLHF.

Regarding this clone: The read finishes 3 residues shy of the CDR3 end, and the germline J gene is used to complete it. V is TRBV2 and J is TRBJ2-7; TRBD2 is a possible D gene (5 bases). The germline V gene encodes CDR1 SNHLY and CDR2 FYNNEI. With 7 bases removed from V and 4 bases from J, the gap between germline ends came to 14 bases. The CDR3 spans 13 residues. The CDR3 loop is CASNPGVLYEQYF. The DNA read from the CDR3 is TGTGCCAGCAACCCCGGGGTCTTATACGAG.

This clone was picked up a small number of times. The CDR3 sequence: CASSDLNRGYEAFF. CDR3 bases read: TGTGCCAGCAGTGACCTAAACCGGGGGTATGAA. The V and J genes are TRBV6-1 and TRBJ1-1, with D maybe TRBD1 (5 bases). The CDR3 end is not reached by the read, which stops 3 residues before it; the germline J gene fills it in. V gave up 3 bases and J gave up 7 bases, with 15 bases separating them. Germline CDR1 reads MNHNS; CDR2 reads SASEGT. This CDR3 has 14 residues.

As to this clone: The CDR3 end lies 3 residues beyond the end of the read and is filled in from the germline J gene. This sequence joins TRBV19 and TRBJ2-5, with D tentatively TRBD2 (6 bases). V shed 1 base and J shed 2 bases, with 14 bases lying between them. CDR3 length: 16 residues. The germline gives CDR1 LNHDA, CDR2 SQIVND (reference sequence). This CDR3 is CASSIAPTRGQETQYF. The part of the CDR3 DNA that was read is TGTGCCAGTAGTATAGCACCGACTAGGGGACAAGAGACC.

Turning to this clone: The DNA ends 3 residues before the CDR3 does, and the rest of the CDR3 is filled in from the germline J gene. The chain is built from TRBV7-9 and TRBJ1-2, with D hard to call. Germline V gives CDR1 SEHNR, CDR2 FQNEAQ (reference sequence). The CDR3 totals 14 residues. The CDR3 is CASSPVAGVKGYTF. The CDR3 bases that were read are TGTGCCAGCAGCCCAGTCGCGGGCGTAAAGGGC.

This clone showed up just a few times. The CDR3 end is not reached by the read, which stops 3 residues before it; the germline J gene fills it in. The genes are TRBV6-2 or TRBV6-3 and TRBJ1-1; TRBD1 might be the D (6 bases). This CDR3 contains 15 residues. CDR1 is MNHEY and CDR2 is SVGEGT in the germline V gene. Trimming stripped 7 bases from V and 0 bases from J, with 15 bases between. The sequenced CDR3 bases are TGTGCCAGCACCCCTCTCAGACAGGTGAACACTGAA. Its protein is CASTPLRQVNTE. In full, the CDR3 is CASTPLRQVNTEAFF.

This clone turned up a few times. Coverage ceases 3 residues before the CDR3 finishes, and the germline J gene fills in the end. V usage is TRBV5-1 and J usage is TRBJ2-7; D may be TRBD1 (6 bases). Germline values: CDR1 SGHRS, CDR2 YFSETQ. V lost 0 bases and J 3 bases, leaving 13 bases between the germline ends. CDR3 length equals 15 residues. The CDR3 DNA, read in part, is TGCGCCAGCAGCTTGGCAGCAGGGGAAGGCTACGAG. This gives the protein CASSLAAGEGYE. From start to end, the CDR3 is CASSLAAGEGYEQYF.

This clone is labeled medium-sized. The CDR3 end lies 3 residues beyond the end of the read and is filled in from the germline J gene. This sample includes further DNA sequences coding for the same CDR3. V usage is TRBV5-8 and J usage is TRBJ1-5; no clear D gene. Germline CDR1 and CDR2: SGHTS and YDEGEE. V was cut by 1 base and J by 3 bases, with 2 bases left in between. This CDR3 contains 12 residues. The covered CDR3 bases are TGTGCCAGCAGCTTGTACAATCAGCCC. Residues: CASSLYNQP. The CDR3 in full is CASSLYNQPQHF.

Of note for this clone: The DNA ends 3 residues before the CDR3 does, and the rest of the CDR3 is filled in from the germline J gene. This chain connects TRBV7-8 to TRBJ1-2, with D possibly TRBD1 on 5 matching bases. Germline V gene data show CDR1 as SGHVS and CDR2 as FQNEAQ. The CDR3 length is 14 residues. The V end lost 1 base, the J end lost 7 bases, and 13 bases lay between the germline ends. CDR3 in amino acids: CASSLEWNTGGYTF. CDR3 DNA, as far as it was read: TGTGCCAGCAGCTTAGAATGGAATACAGGTGGC. Drawing the rest from reference TRBV7-8 and TRBJ1-2, the complete variable domain is GAGVSQSPRYKVAKRGQDVALRCDPISGHVSLFWYQQALGQGPEFLTYFQNEAQLDKSGLPSDRFFAERPEGSVSTLKIQRTQQEDSAVYLCASSLEWNTGGYTFGSGTRLTVV.

This clone occurred a few times. The CDR3 end lies 3 residues beyond the end of the read and is filled in from the germline J gene. The chain uses TRBV7-3 and TRBJ1-1, with TRBD1 matching over 9 bases. Germline lookup yields CDR1 SGHTA and CDR2 FQGTGA. The V gene end was trimmed by 1 base and the J gene end by 6 bases; junction bases not matched to a gene: 6. The CDR3 extends over 15 amino acids. The covered CDR3 bases are TGTGCCAGCAGCTTAAGCGTGACAGGGGGTTCTGAA. As protein: CASSLSVTGGSE. Given in full, the CDR3 is CASSLSVTGGSEAFF.

Worth noting for this clone: Sequencing ends 3 residues short of the CDR3 end; the germline J gene provides the rest. The chain carries TRBV18 and TRBJ1-2, with a possible D match to TRBD1 (6 bases). Germline V gene lookup returns CDR1 KGHSH and CDR2 LQKENI. There are 13 residues in the CDR3. The CDR3 DNA, read in part, is TGTGCCAGCTCACCGAGGGGGTCCGAGGGC. Residues: CASSPRGSEG. The complete CDR3 sequence is CASSPRGSEGYTF.

A note on this clone: The CDR3 end lies 3 residues beyond the end of the read and is filled in from the germline J gene. The rearrangement links TRBV7-9 to TRBJ2-2; the D is unclear. With 10 bases removed from V and 5 bases from J, the gap between germline ends came to 11 bases. The germline V gene encodes CDR1 SEHNR and CDR2 FQNEAQ (reference sequence). There are 12 residues in the CDR3. CDR3 DNA, as far as it was read: TGTGCCACAAATCCTCAGACCGGGGAG. Translating gives CATNPQTGE. The CDR3, in full, reads CATNPQTGELFF.

This clone was recorded a few times. The covered CDR3 bases are TGTGCCAGCAGCTTAGCAAATGGACTAGCGGGGGCCTACGAG. It codes for CASSLANGLAGAYE. The full CDR3 sequence reads CASSLANGLAGAYEQYF. V and J are TRBV7-2 and TRBJ2-7, with 13 bases fitting TRBD2. Read coverage stops 3 residues before the CDR3 terminus; the germline J gene supplies the remainder. The germline V gene encodes CDR1 SGHTA and CDR2 FQGNSA. CDR3 length equals 17 residues. The V and J ends lost 0 bases and 2 bases, in that order; junction bases with no gene match: 4. Looking up the rest from reference TRBV7-2 and TRBJ2-7 gives the full variable domain: GAGVSQSPSNKVTEKGKDVELRCDPISGHTALYWYRQSLGQGLEFLIYFQGNSAPDKSGLPSDRFSAERTGGSVSTLTIQRTQQEDSAVYLCASSLANGLAGAYEQYFGPGTRLTVT.

This clone was recorded a few times. The read terminates 3 residues before the CDR3 end, so the remaining end is supplied by the germline J gene. The chain uses TRBV7-2 and TRBJ1-1; TRBD1 agrees at 8 bases. Germline V gives CDR1 SGHTA, CDR2 FQGNSA. J was trimmed by 5 bases and V by 5 bases; bases with no gene match: 7. The CDR3 has 14 amino acids. CDR3 bases read: TGTGCCAGCAGCCCTAAGACAGGGGCGACTGAA. As protein: CASSPKTGATE. The full CDR3 sequence reads CASSPKTGATEAFF.

This clone was detected only a few times. The CDR3 end falls 3 residues outside the read, so it is completed with the germline J gene. The V gene is TRBV7-2, the J gene TRBJ1-4, with D tentatively TRBD1 (5 bases). The CDR3 consists of 13 residues. Germline V gene data show CDR1 as SGHTA and CDR2 as FQGNSA. Trimming pared 1 base from V and 5 bases from J, leaving 5 bases between. The DNA read from the CDR3 is TGTGCCAGCAGCTTAGGGGGCAATGAAAAA. Its protein product is CASSLGGNEK. The CDR3 reads in full as CASSLGGNEKLFF.

About this clone itself: The missing CDR3 end, 3 residues past where the read stops, is filled in from the germline J gene. V gene TRBV6-1 combines with J gene TRBJ2-7; TRBD2 aligns across 10 bases. The J segment lost 2 bases and the V segment lost 4 bases, leaving 5 bases of the junction unmatched. Germline V gene data show CDR1 as MNHNS and CDR2 as SASEGT. The CDR3 spans 15 residues. Partial CDR3 DNA: TGTGCCAGCAGTGCCGGACTAGCGGATACCTACGAG. It encodes CASSAGLADTYE. The whole CDR3 protein is CASSAGLADTYEQYF.

About this clone: The observed sequence ends 3 residues before the CDR3 terminus, with the missing tail filled in from the germline J gene. The chain recombines TRBV7-9 with TRBJ2-5, with 7 bases fitting TRBD2. Germline CDR1 SEHNR, CDR2 FQNEAQ (reference sequence). The CDR3 is 15 amino acids. V lost 5 bases to trimming and J lost 1 base; unmatched junction nucleotides: 7. The sequenced CDR3 bases are TGTGCCAGCAGCCAACCCCTAGCGGCCCAAGAGACC. It codes for CASSQPLAAQET. The whole CDR3 is CASSQPLAAQETQYF.

This clone was observed a handful of times. Read coverage stops 3 residues before the CDR3 terminus; the germline J gene supplies the remainder. The J gene is TRBJ1-1, the V gene TRBV6-1; weak D call: TRBD1 (5 bases). Trimming took 4 bases from V and 0 from J, leaving 9 bases between them. The germline CDR1 and CDR2 sequences are MNHNS and SASEGT. This CDR3 comprises 14 residues. CDR3 DNA (partial): TGTGCCAGCAGTGTACAGGCCATGAACACTGAA. It translates to CASSVQAMNTE. The complete CDR3 sequence is CASSVQAMNTEAFF.

This clone has at least ten counts. The sequenced fragment ends 3 residues before the CDR3 boundary, so the rest is inferred from the germline J gene. The V and J genes are TRBV20-1 and TRBJ1-2; 10 bases line up with TRBD1. The CDR3 totals 17 residues. The J segment lost 0 bases and the V segment lost 6 bases, leaving 13 bases of the junction unmatched. Germline CDR1 is DFQATT and CDR2 is SNEGSKA (reference sequence). CDR3 residues: CSASHAGQGRTNYGYTF. The CDR3 DNA, read in part, is TGCAGTGCCTCTCACGCGGGACAGGGGAGGACTAACTATGGC.

By sample fraction, this clone is medium-sized. The CDR3 extends 3 residues past the end of the read, so its final part is completed from the germline J gene. The chain recombines TRBV14 with TRBJ2-7; 11 bases are shared with TRBD2. This CDR3 has 15 residues. Germline V gene sequence: CDR1 SGHDN, CDR2 FVKESK. J lost 4 bases, V lost 4 bases, and 6 bases had no gene match. CDR3 bases read: TGTGCCAGCAGCCCCTGGACTAGCGGGCTTTACGAG. Protein product: CASSPWTSGLYE. The full CDR3 reads CASSPWTSGLYEQYF.

Worth noting for this clone: The read ends 3 residues early relative to the CDR3; the germline J gene fills the gap. This chain uses TRBV19 with TRBJ2-1, with 9 bases aligning to TRBD2. V was clipped by 7 bases and J by 4 bases; unmatched bases: 5. The CDR3 is 14 amino acids. Looked up from germline, CDR1 is LNHDA and CDR2 is SQIVND (reference sequence). The CDR3 sequence is CASTAGGLYNEQFF. The sequenced CDR3 bases are TGTGCCAGTACCGCGGGGGGGCTTTACAATGAG.

As to this clone: From the germline J gene comes the end of the CDR3, since the read stops 3 residues before it. V and J are TRBV5-1 and TRBJ2-6, with D perhaps matching TRBD2 (6 bases). CDR1 SGHRS and CDR2 YFSETQ come from the germline V gene. The CDR3 is 17 amino acids. V dropped 4 bases and J dropped 0 bases, with 14 bases sitting between them. The DNA read from the CDR3 is TGCGCCAGCAGCCTCGGGACTGGCGTCTCTGGGGCCAACGTC. Translation: CASSLGTGVSGANV. The full-length CDR3 reads as CASSLGTGVSGANVLTF.

This clone was seen a few times. The sequenced fragment ends 3 residues before the CDR3 boundary, so the rest is inferred from the germline J gene. V gene TRBV18 combines with J gene TRBJ1-2; tentatively, D is TRBD1 (6 bases). The CDR3 is made up of 13 amino acids. In germline, CDR1 is KGHSH, CDR2 LQKENI. CDR3 protein: CASSPNREWGYTF. The sequenced CDR3 bases are TGTGCCAGCTCACCGAACAGGGAATGGGGC. Full variable domain (missing parts from reference TRBV18 and TRBJ1-2): NAGVMQNPRHLVRRRGQEARLRCSPMKGHSHVYWYRQLPEEGLKFMVYLQKENIIDESGMPKERFSAEFPKEGPSILRIQQVVRGDSAAYFCASSPNREWGYTFGSGTRLTVV.

Many counts were recorded for this clone. Sequencing ends 3 residues short of the CDR3 end; the germline J gene provides the rest. V and J are TRBV6-2 or TRBV6-3 and TRBJ2-7; 7 nucleotides match TRBD1. The CDR3 contains 15 residues. Germline V lookup: CDR1 MNHEY, CDR2 SVGEGT. With V trimmed by 5 bases and J by 5 bases, 12 bases remained unmatched. The CDR3 loop reads CASSLGGQLGHEQYF. The DNA read from the CDR3 is TGTGCCAGCAGTCTAGGGGGACAGCTCGGCCACGAG.

On this clone itself: Read coverage stops 3 residues before the CDR3 terminus; the germline J gene supplies the remainder. The J gene is TRBJ2-1, the V gene TRBV19; either TRBD1 or TRBD2 may fit D (5 bases each). The ends were cut back, 4 bases at V and 5 bases at J, with 18 bases in the middle. CDR3 size: 16 residues. Looked up from germline, CDR1 is LNHDA and CDR2 is SQIVND (reference sequence). This CDR3 is CASSTPPREGDNEQFF. The CDR3 bases that were read are TGTGCCAGTAGTACCCCCCCCCGGGAAGGGGACAATGAG.

Points on this clone: The read halts 3 residues ahead of the CDR3 end, with the missing end drawn from the germline J gene. The chain uses TRBV19 and TRBJ1-2, with 8 bases fitting TRBD1. CDR3 length: 12 amino acids. Germline trimming cut 4 bases from V and 6 bases from J; bases unmatched to any gene: 1. CDR1 is LNHDA and CDR2 is SQIVND in the germline V gene (reference sequence). CDR3 DNA, as far as it was read: TGTGCCAGTAGTAAGACAGGGGATGGC. Translating gives CASSKTGDG. The whole CDR3 sequence reads CASSKTGDGYTF.